The present T cell receptor (beta chain) was sequenced within a study of monozygotic twins with inflammatory bowel disease. Findings and limits, study-wide: Heterogeneous immunosuppressive treatment regimens may have introduced variability into patient repertoires. Reduced clonotype sharing with other individuals was observed in IBD patients relative to healthy twins, especially with disease activity.

This CDR3 spans 13 amino acids. Germline V CDR1 and CDR2: LGHDT, YNNKEL (reference sequence). Per individual sample, eight separate reactions were used to make cDNA. Template-switch reactions added UMIs with a 6-nucleotide sample barcode. TCRdb reprocessed the 5' RACE reads, keeping one entry per CDR3 protein, no DNA. Recorded for this sample: 110,000 to 150,000 distinct CDR3 sequences. A remark on this clonotype: What it binds is not known.

The sequence came from a human donor with ulcerative colitis or Crohn's disease, or a healthy co-twin of an affected twin (not recorded which). The sample was blood. The genes are TRBV3-1 and TRBJ1-2; the D call from TCRdb, TRBD1, cannot be confirmed without DNA. CDR3 residues: CASSQDPGFGYTF.